The 19 T cell receptor beta chains below all came from one sample that was sequenced in a study of regulatory T cells in long-lasting Graves disease. This sample's time point: persistent/refractory GD, antithyroid drugs over 5 years with positive TRAb. Following extraction of RNA from PBMCs, that RNA was used to make the TCR library. Construction of the TCR beta libraries employed iRepertoire HTBI primers in conjunction with Arm-PCR of CDR3 regions. TCRdb used MiXCR to reprocess the multiplex PCR reads, holding one entry per CDR3 protein. The table records about 290,000 distinct CDR3 sequences, 22% of them present only once. The source was peripheral blood mononuclear cells (PBMCs), collected when the disease was refractory, from a patient treated with antithyroid drugs. These TCRs come from a female donor with Graves disease.

About this clonotype itself: A much more abundant neighbour one base away suggests this may be a read error. This chain connects TRBV7-2 to TRBJ2-1; D may be TRBD2 (5 bases). CDR1 and CDR2 (germline): SGHTA, FQGNSA. This CDR3 is built from 17 residues. DNA for the CDR3: TGTGCCGGCAGCTTAGCGCCCAGCGGATCCGGCAACAATGAGCAGTTCTTC. Encoded protein: CAGSLAPSGSGNNEQFF.

The chain is built from TRBV9 and TRBJ2-5, with 7 positions matching TRBD2. Per germline, CDR1 SGDLS and CDR2 YYNGEE. With 1 base clipped from V and 5 bases from J, the junction kept 8 bases outside the gene matches. CDR3 length: 15 residues. The CDR3 reads CASSVSAGVSETQYF. CDR3 in DNA: TGTGCCAGCAGCGTATCGGCGGGAGTCTCGGAGACCCAGTACTTC.

The genes are TRBV27 and TRBJ2-3, with TRBD2 matching 8 bases. The CDR3 spans 16 residues. Germline CDR1 and CDR2: MNHEY and SMNVEV (reference sequence). V lost 5 bases, J lost 2 bases, and 9 bases stayed unmatched. CDR3 nucleotide sequence: TGTGCCAGCAGTCCCAGGACTAGCCGATTCACAGATACGCAGTATTTT. Translation: CASSPRTSRFTDTQYF.

This clonotype occurred a few times. This chain connects TRBV20-1 to TRBJ2-1; TRBD2 matches at 11 bases. The germline V gene encodes CDR1 DFQATT and CDR2 SNEGSKA (reference sequence). This CDR3 spans 16 amino acids. V trimming: 3 bases; J trimming: 4 bases; junction bases outside the gene matches: 8. Here the CDR3 DNA reads TGCAGTGCTAGGCCCGAGGGACTAGCGGCTTACAATGAGCAGTTCTTC. Translated, it gives CSARPEGLAAYNEQFF.

About this clonotype itself: A read error may account for a junction end that differs from germline. The J gene is TRBJ2-5, the V gene TRBV4-2; TRBD2 is a possible D gene (5 bases). CDR3 length: 13 amino acids. CDR1 is LGHNA, CDR2 YNFKEQ, per germline. CDR3 amino acids: CVSSQVEEETQYF. The CDR3 nucleotides are TGTGTCAGCAGCCAAGTGGAGGAAGAGACCCAGTACTTC.

V and J are TRBV10-3 and TRBJ1-1; D call uncertain. The V gene's germline CDR1 is ENHRY and CDR2 SYGVKD. V was shortened by 8 bases and J by 0 bases, with 16 bases between the two germline ends. The CDR3 has 15 amino acids. In nucleotides, the CDR3 is TGTGCCATCGCCCCAAGAGCCGCGATGAACACTGAAGCTTTCTTT. This translates into CAIAPRAAMNTEAFF.

This clonotype was observed a handful of times. The chain has TRBV25-1 and TRBJ1-2, with D maybe TRBD1 (5 bases). Trimming cost V 1 base and J 0 bases, with 15 bases left between them. Germline assignment: CDR1 MGHDK and CDR2 SYGVNS. This CDR3 has 17 amino acids. The CDR3 here is CASSESESGEANYGYTF. CDR3 bases: TGTGCCAGCAGTGAATCCGAGTCGGGGGAAGCTAACTATGGCTACACCTTC.

This clonotype was detected once. This chain joins TRBV30 and TRBJ1-1, with TRBD1 as a possible D gene (6 bases). The CDR3 consists of 12 residues. The germline V and J ends were trimmed by 4 bases and 7 bases, with 13 bases remaining between them. Per germline, CDR1 GTSNPN and CDR2 SVGIG (reference sequence). The CDR3 spells CAWTVTGLEAFF. CDR3 in DNA: TGTGCCTGGACCGTGACAGGCCTTGAAGCTTTCTTT.

This clonotype was seen a few times. The chain recombines TRBV20-1 with TRBJ2-7; no definite D call. There are 17 residues in the CDR3. Germline loops: CDR1 DFQATT, CDR2 SNEGSKA (reference sequence). Trimming took off 1 base at V and 1 base at J, with 20 bases between the two ends. CDR3 bases: TGCAGTGCTAGAGCTAATTTCCGGATCCGAAATTCCTACGAGCAGTACTTC. Translating gives CSARANFRIRNSYEQYF.

This clonotype was detected ten times or more. The chain carries TRBV28 and TRBJ1-2; D remains ambiguous. The CDR3 contains 14 residues. V was trimmed by 6 bases and J by 4 bases, leaving 15 bases between them. Germline-derived CDR1 and CDR2 are MDHEN and SYDVKM. For the CDR3, the DNA is TGTGCCAGCAGCCAACAAACTAGGAGCTATGGCTACACCTTC. It specifies CASSQQTRSYGYTF.

V gene TRBV7-9 combines with J gene TRBJ1-1; D is unclear. Trimming cost V 5 bases and J 2 bases, with 21 bases left between them. This CDR3 spans 17 amino acids. CDR1 is SEHNR and CDR2 is FQNEAQ in the germline V gene (reference sequence). DNA for the CDR3: TGTGCCAGCAGCCCTTACATTCCAGATCCAGTAAACACTGAAGCTTTCTTT. Protein product: CASSPYIPDPVNTEAFF.

The sample holds many counts of this clonotype. This chain joins TRBV18 and TRBJ1-2, with D hard to call. This CDR3 is built from 13 residues. Trimming removed 1 base from V and 4 bases from J, with 7 bases in between. Looked up from germline, CDR1 is KGHSH and CDR2 is LQKENI. Written as DNA, the CDR3 is TGTGCCAGCTCACCACAGGGCCGCTATGGCTACACCTTC. Its protein is CASSPQGRYGYTF.

The chain combines TRBV4-3 with TRBJ2-7, with D perhaps being TRBD1 or TRBD2 (5 bases each). Germline assignment: CDR1 LGHNA and CDR2 YSLEER. The CDR3 is 15 amino acids. Trimming took off 8 bases at V and 3 bases at J, with 20 bases between the two ends. As DNA, the CDR3 is TGCGCCAGCGGCACAGACCGGGACCTAAACTACGAGCAGTACTTC. It yields the protein CASGTDRDLNYEQYF.

This clonotype was detected ten times or more. The CDR3: CASSRTTGIFSETQYF. The CDR3 DNA reads TGTGCCAGCAGTCGGACGACAGGGATATTTTCAGAGACCCAGTACTTC. V is TRBV6-1 and J is TRBJ2-5, with 7 bases lining up with TRBD1. The germline gives CDR1 MNHNS, CDR2 SASEGT. V was pared by 5 bases and J by 4 bases, with 13 bases of the junction left unmatched. CDR3 length equals 16 residues.

This clonotype has only one observation. The chain uses TRBV11-2 and TRBJ2-6, with no clear D. The CDR3 sequence is 16 residues long. With 3 bases removed from V and 1 base from J, the gap between germline ends came to 10 bases. Germline V CDR1 and CDR2: SGHAT, FQNNGV. CDR3 DNA sequence: TGTGCCAGCAGCTTGTCGGGCGCATCTGGGGCCAACGTCCTGACTTTC. As protein: CASSLSGASGANVLTF.

This clonotype has more than one count but fewer than ten. This rearrangement joins TRBV20-1 to TRBJ1-5; 7 nucleotides line up with TRBD1. Germline CDR1 reads DFQATT; CDR2 reads SNEGSKA (reference sequence). The V gene end was trimmed by 1 base and the J gene end by 5 bases; junction bases not matched to a gene: 5. The CDR3 loop spans 14 amino acids. The CDR3 DNA reads as TGCAGTGCTAGAGCCGGGGACAGTGATCAGCCCCAGCATTTT. It yields the protein CSARAGDSDQPQHF.

In regard to this clonotype: A read error may account for a junction end that differs from germline. This chain connects TRBV5-1 to TRBJ2-2, with D perhaps assigned TRBD1 or TRBD2 (6 bases each). Germline lookup yields CDR1 SGHRS and CDR2 YFSETQ. The CDR3 spans 15 residues. In DNA form, the CDR3 reads TGCGCCAACAGCCCGGAGGGGGGTCGGACCGGGGAGCTGTTTTTT. This gives the protein CANSPEGGRTGELFF.

This clonotype was found a few times. The chain combines TRBV7-2 with TRBJ2-1; maybe TRBD2 (6 bases). The CDR3 is 13 residues long. CDR1 SGHTA and CDR2 FQGNSA come from the germline V gene. V dropped 5 bases and J dropped 9 bases, with 14 bases sitting between them. The CDR3 reads CASSPGTSGEQFF. Written as DNA, the CDR3 is TGTGCCAGCAGCCCAGGGACTTCGGGTGAGCAGTTCTTC.

The chain joins TRBV2 to TRBJ2-1; TRBD2 matches 9 bases. The CDR3 runs 15 residues. Germline lookup yields CDR1 SNHLY and CDR2 FYNNEI. The V and J ends lost 1 base and 5 bases, in that order; junction bases with no gene match: 3. CDR3 protein: CASSEETSGNNEQFF. The CDR3 coding sequence is TGTGCCAGCAGTGAAGAGACTAGCGGAAACAATGAGCAGTTCTTC.